This T cell receptor (beta chain) was identified during a study of OX40 agonist ivuxolimab in advanced cancers. About the study: The study gave patients intravenous ivuxolimab at 0.01 to 10 mg/kg every 2 weeks. Study results and caveats: Expanded clones were, on average, more numerous among CD8+ T cells than CD4+.

Profiled with immunoSEQ multiplex PCR; TCRdb holds only in-frame clones, not every one. Found here are about 91,000 clones, 85% to 90% of them singletons; the top ten hold 0.2% to 0.25%. In regard to this clone: Its antigen is undetermined.

The source is an adult with an advanced solid tumor such as melanoma, head and neck, liver or kidney cancer. The sequencing used CD4+ or CD8+ T cells sorted from blood, collected in a trial of the OX40 agonist ivuxolimab.

Here the CDR3 reads CASSLSRGRVNTQYF. As DNA, the CDR3 is TGTGCCAGCAGCTTGTCGAGGGGGAGAGTAAATACGCAGTATTTT. The V gene is TRBV5-6, the J gene TRBJ2-3; TRBD1 might be the D (6 bases). V was pared by 1 base and J by 7 bases, with 16 bases between. The CDR3 totals 15 residues. Germline CDR1 SGHDT, CDR2 YYEEEE.